The rows below give T cell receptor beta chains drawn from one sample of a study of cytomegalovirus exposure and HLA in healthy donors. Here immunoSEQ multiplex PCR was the method, and the copy in TCRdb shows in-frame clones only, minus some. In the table there are about 140,000 clones, more than 70% of which are singletons. The sample consisted of PBMCs. These receptors came from a man aged 45-65 years in good health and CMV-seronegative. Both conserved end residues are part of each CDR3. D genes are given only for firm matches. Size values are once, few and many counts, or a class for expanded clones, and some rows have none.

v_call	clone_size	cdr3_length	d_call	j_call	cdr3_aa	cdr3_nt
TRBV5-1	-	15	TRBD1	TRBJ1-1	CASSLQGARGTEAFF	TGCGCCAGCAGCCTACAGGGGGCGCGGGGCACTGAAGCTTTCTTT
TRBV6-1	once	14	TRBD1	TRBJ1-5	CASIGRGRNQPQHF	TGTGCCAGCATAGGAAGGGGGCGAAATCAGCCCCAGCATTTT
TRBV4-2	few	16	-	TRBJ1-5	CASSQELLLSNQPQHF	TGTGCCAGCAGCCAAGAACTGCTTCTAAGCAATCAGCCCCAGCATTTT
TRBV4-1	-	13	-	TRBJ2-7	CASSPGQSYEQYF	TGCGCCAGCAGCCCCGGACAGTCCTACGAGCAGTACTTC
TRBV15	once	14	TRBD1	TRBJ2-3	CATSRKQGADTQYF	TGTGCCACCAGCAGAAAACAGGGGGCAGATACGCAGTATTTT
TRBV4-2	-	18	TRBD2	TRBJ2-4	CASSPETSGGLAKNIQYF	TGTGCCAGCAGCCCCGAGACTAGCGGGGGTCTAGCCAAAAACATTCAGTACTTC
TRBV6-1	-	16	TRBD1	TRBJ1-6	CASSGRDRGGNSPLHF	TGTGCCAGCAGTGGGAGGGACAGGGGGGGTAATTCACCCCTCCACTTT
TRBV5-1	-	16	-	TRBJ2-7	CASSLRSRRGYYEQYF	TGCGCCAGCAGCTTGCGCTCCCGGAGAGGGTACTACGAGCAGTACTTC
TRBV5-1	-	15	-	TRBJ1-3	CASSLDGLSGNTIYF	TGCGCCAGCAGCTTGGATGGCCTCTCTGGAAACACCATATATTTT
TRBV10-1	-	15	TRBD2	TRBJ2-7	CASSAGLAGQGEQYF	TGCGCCAGCAGTGCGGGACTAGCGGGACAGGGCGAGCAGTACTTC
TRBV15	-	20	-	TRBJ1-5	CATSRDPLRAGARMDQPQHF	TGTGCCACCAGCAGAGATCCCCTTCGGGCGGGGGCCCGAATGGATCAGCCCCAGCATTTT
TRBV11-3	-	18	TRBD1	TRBJ2-6	CASSLLRDRVYGANVLTF	TGTGCCAGCAGCTTATTACGGGACAGGGTATATGGGGCCAACGTCCTGACTTTC
TRBV29-1	-	14	TRBD2	TRBJ2-4	CSAGLAGAKNIQYF	TGCAGCGCTGGACTAGCGGGAGCCAAAAACATTCAGTACTTC
TRBV11-1	once	13	TRBD2	TRBJ2-3	CASSLGGVDTQYF	TGTGCCAGCAGCTTGGGGGGGGTTGATACGCAGTATTTT
TRBV4-1	-	13	TRBD1	TRBJ2-7	CASSQGQGSEQYF	TGCGCCAGCAGCCAGGGACAGGGGAGCGAGCAGTACTTC
TRBV10-2	-	15	TRBD1	TRBJ2-7	CASRSQGAASYEQYF	TGCGCCAGCAGGTCACAGGGGGCGGCCTCCTACGAGCAGTACTTC
TRBV2	once	14	TRBD1	TRBJ1-5	CASTQTGNNQPQHF	TGTGCCAGCACCCAGACAGGGAACAATCAGCCCCAGCATTTT
TRBV19	few	16	-	TRBJ1-2	CASSVGDRRLNYGYTF	TGTGCCAGTAGTGTGGGCGACAGGCGGCTGAACTATGGCTACACCTTC
TRBV19	once	16	-	TRBJ2-1	CASSQGAGGRYNEQFF	TGTGCCAGTAGTCAGGGGGCGGGAGGGCGCTACAATGAGCAGTTCTTC
TRBV18	-	14	-	TRBJ2-5	CASSPPSIEETQYF	TGTGCCAGCTCACCACCGAGCATCGAAGAGACCCAGTACTTC
TRBV6-5	-	16	-	TRBJ2-7	CASSFRGTGLAYEQYF	TGTGCCAGCAGTTTCCGGGGTACGGGCCTAGCCTACGAGCAGTACTTC
TRBV27	-	15	TRBD1	TRBJ2-7	CASSYGTASSYEQYF	TGTGCCAGCAGCTACGGGACAGCTAGCTCCTACGAGCAGTACTTC
TRBV6-6	once	14	TRBD1	TRBJ1-2	CASSYSAQGDGYTF	TGTGCCAGCAGTTACTCGGCGCAGGGGGATGGCTACACCTTC
TRBV29-1	-	13	TRBD1	TRBJ2-5	CSVSRDSQETQYF	TGCAGCGTAAGCAGGGACAGCCAAGAGACCCAGTACTTC
TRBV7-3	-	16	TRBD1	TRBJ1-4	CASSRPGQGSPEKLFF	TGTGCCAGCAGCCGGCCTGGACAGGGATCTCCCGAAAAACTGTTTTTT
TRBV6-1	-	13	TRBD1	TRBJ1-2	CASTGWDRGGYTF	TGTGCCAGCACTGGATGGGACAGGGGTGGCTACACCTTC
TRBV7-6	-	15	TRBD2	TRBJ2-5	CASSLMTSGQETQYF	TGTGCCAGCAGTCTAATGACTAGCGGGCAAGAGACCCAGTACTTC
TRBV7-2	-	15	TRBD1	TRBJ1-5	CASSPRQGMNQPQHF	TGTGCCAGCAGCCCCCGACAGGGTATGAATCAGCCCCAGCATTTT
TRBV19	-	16	TRBD1	TRBJ1-4	CASSYPLGQRDEKLFF	TGTGCCAGTAGCTACCCTCTGGGACAGAGGGATGAAAAACTGTTTTTT
TRBV19	-	15	-	TRBJ2-2	CASSPGATNTGELFF	TGTGCCAGTAGTCCAGGGGCTACGAACACCGGGGAGCTGTTTTTT
TRBV4-2	-	18	TRBD2	TRBJ2-1	CASSPTGTSGGAVNEQFF	TGTGCCAGCAGCCCCACCGGGACTAGCGGGGGGGCCGTCAATGAGCAGTTCTTC
TRBV28	few	15	-	TRBJ1-1	CASSLPLTVNTEAFF	TGTGCCAGCAGTCTACCTCTCACAGTGAACACTGAAGCTTTCTTT
TRBV27	-	12	-	TRBJ2-1	CASSPSQFEQFF	TGTGCCAGCAGTCCAAGCCAATTTGAGCAGTTCTTC
TRBV11-3	-	15	TRBD2	TRBJ2-1	CASSLGLAEDNEQFF	TGTGCCAGCAGCTTAGGTCTAGCGGAGGACAATGAGCAGTTCTTC
TRBV19	-	15	TRBD1	TRBJ1-5	CASSIADRVSQPQHF	TGTGCCAGTAGTATAGCCGACAGGGTTAGTCAGCCCCAGCATTTT
TRBV10-1	-	15	-	TRBJ2-1	CASSETAEVSNEQFF	TGCGCCAGCAGTGAAACGGCGGAGGTTTCCAATGAGCAGTTCTTC
TRBV7-7	-	16	TRBD1	TRBJ2-5	CASSPSTTGGRETQYF	TGTGCCAGCAGCCCAAGTACTACAGGGGGAAGAGAGACCCAGTACTTC
TRBV2	-	16	-	TRBJ2-6	CASSEGQGPGANVLTF	TGTGCCAGCAGTGAAGGGCAGGGGCCTGGGGCCAACGTCCTGACTTTC
TRBV6-5	once	13	TRBD1	TRBJ2-7	CAGSTRQGYEQYF	TGTGCCGGCAGCACCAGACAGGGCTACGAGCAGTACTTC
TRBV11-2	few	15	TRBD2	TRBJ2-7	CASSLEEKREFWQYF	TGTGCCAGCAGCCTAGAGGAGAAGCGGGAGTTTTGGCAGTACTTC
TRBV28	-	15	-	TRBJ1-4	CASSSRQANFGELFF	TGTGCCAGCAGTAGCCGACAGGCCAACTTCGGGGAACTGTTTTTT
TRBV10-2	-	12	-	TRBJ2-5	CASSHTGETQYF	TGCGCCAGCAGTCATACTGGAGAGACCCAGTACTTC
TRBV7-9	-	14	-	TRBJ2-2	CASSLGTALWELFF	TGTGCCAGCAGCTTAGGGACAGCCTTATGGGAGCTGTTTTTT
TRBV7-8	-	20	-	TRBJ1-4	CASSLTVGGRGLDFNEKLFF	TGTGCCAGCAGCTTAACCGTGGGAGGGAGGGGCCTGGACTTTAATGAAAAACTGTTTTTT
TRBV27	-	13	-	TRBJ2-2	CASSLWEAGELFF	TGTGCCAGCAGTTTATGGGAGGCCGGGGAGCTGTTTTTT
TRBV18	-	14	-	TRBJ2-3	CASSLGLNQDTQYF	TGTGCCAGCTCACTCGGACTCAATCAAGATACGCAGTATTTT
TRBV5-1	-	18	TRBD1	TRBJ2-6	CASSLERDRAPGANVLTF	TGCGCCAGCAGCTTGGAAAGGGACAGGGCTCCCGGGGCCAACGTCCTGACTTTC
TRBV10-3	-	14	-	TRBJ2-7	CAISEVEALGEQYF	TGTGCCATCAGTGAGGTTGAGGCCCTCGGGGAGCAGTACTTC
TRBV28	-	18	-	TRBJ1-2	CASREPGASASRSHGYTF	TGTGCCAGCAGAGAACCAGGGGCTTCGGCCTCAAGGAGTCATGGCTACACCTTC
TRBV7-2	-	15	TRBD2	TRBJ2-7	CASSTSGTSSYEQYF	TGTGCCAGCAGCACTTCCGGGACTAGCTCCTACGAGCAGTACTTC
TRBV5-1	once	15	-	TRBJ2-3	CASSSQGTSTDTQYF	TGCGCCAGCAGCTCGCAGGGTACTAGCACAGATACGCAGTATTTT
TRBV5-1	few	17	-	TRBJ2-1	CASSSVQGPRGGNEQFF	TGCGCCAGCAGCTCCGTACAGGGCCCACGGGGCGGCAATGAGCAGTTCTTC
TRBV7-8	-	16	TRBD2	TRBJ2-5	CASSSLAGVTQETQYF	TGTGCCAGCAGCTCATTAGCGGGGGTTACCCAAGAGACCCAGTACTTC